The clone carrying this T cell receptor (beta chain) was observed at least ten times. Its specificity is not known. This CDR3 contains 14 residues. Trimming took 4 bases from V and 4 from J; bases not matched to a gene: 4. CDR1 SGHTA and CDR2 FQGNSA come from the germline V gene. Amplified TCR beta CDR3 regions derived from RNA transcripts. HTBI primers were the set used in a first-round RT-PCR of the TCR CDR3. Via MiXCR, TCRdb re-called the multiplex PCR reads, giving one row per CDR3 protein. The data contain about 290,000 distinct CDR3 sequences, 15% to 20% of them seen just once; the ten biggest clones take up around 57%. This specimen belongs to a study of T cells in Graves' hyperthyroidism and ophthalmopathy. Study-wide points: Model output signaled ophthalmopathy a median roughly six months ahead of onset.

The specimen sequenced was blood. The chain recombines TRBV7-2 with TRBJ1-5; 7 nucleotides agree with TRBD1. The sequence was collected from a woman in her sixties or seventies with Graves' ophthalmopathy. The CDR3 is CASSSGQSNQPQHF. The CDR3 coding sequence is TGTGCCAGCAGCTCGGGACAGTCAAATCAGCCCCAGCATTTT.